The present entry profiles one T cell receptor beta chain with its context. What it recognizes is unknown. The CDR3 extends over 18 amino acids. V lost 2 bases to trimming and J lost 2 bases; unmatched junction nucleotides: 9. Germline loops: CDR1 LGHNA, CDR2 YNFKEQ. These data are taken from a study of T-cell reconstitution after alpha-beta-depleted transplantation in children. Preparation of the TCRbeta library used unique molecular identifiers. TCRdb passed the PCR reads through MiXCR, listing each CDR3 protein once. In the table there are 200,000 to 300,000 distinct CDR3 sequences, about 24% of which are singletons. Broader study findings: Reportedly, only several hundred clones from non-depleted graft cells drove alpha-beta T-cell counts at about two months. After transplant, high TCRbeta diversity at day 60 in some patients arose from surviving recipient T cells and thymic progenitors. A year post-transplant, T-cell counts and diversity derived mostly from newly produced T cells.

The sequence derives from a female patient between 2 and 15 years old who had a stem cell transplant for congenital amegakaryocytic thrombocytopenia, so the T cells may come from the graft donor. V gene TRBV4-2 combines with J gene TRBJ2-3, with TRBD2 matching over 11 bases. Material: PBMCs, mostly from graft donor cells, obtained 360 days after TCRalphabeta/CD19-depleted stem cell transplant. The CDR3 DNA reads TGTGCCAGCAGCCAACCTACTAGCGGGGGACCCCCCACAGATACGCAGTATTTT. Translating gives CASSQPTSGGPPTDTQYF.